The clone carrying this T cell receptor beta chain was seen a few times. Antigen: not known. This record belongs to a study of beta chain features in type 1 diabetes. CDR1 and CDR2 from the germline V gene are SGHDT and YYEEEE. The CDR3 totals 15 residues. Trimming took off 4 bases at V and 0 bases at J, with 11 bases between the two ends. cDNA synthesis used the whole RNA isolate, giving expressed TCRB sequences. Sequenced by immunoSEQ multiplex PCR; TCRdb stores in-frame clones only, minus some. The sample consists of a few hundred thousand clones, approximately 13% of them appearing once. Regarding the study as a whole: Shortening that was moderate but significant affected the TCRB CDR3s of Type 1 diabetes patients in all four CD4+ subsets.

Material: naive CD4+ T cells from blood. This TCR derives from a woman in her late teens or twenties with type 1 diabetes. The rearrangement joins TRBV5-6 to TRBJ2-1; possibly TRBD2 for D (6 bases). The CDR3 is CASSLGTFSYNEQFF. DNA for the CDR3: TGTGCCAGCAGCCTGGGGACTTTCTCCTACAATGAGCAGTTCTTC. The full variable domain, its missing parts supplied by reference TRBV5-6 and TRBJ2-1, is DAGVTQSPTHLIKTRGQQVTLRCSPKSGHDTVSWYQQALGQGPQFIFQYYEEEERQRGNFPDRFSGHQFPNYSSELNVNALLLGDSALYLCASSLGTFSYNEQFFGPGTRLTVL.